The entry that follows covers one T cell receptor beta chain sequence. Its antigen is unidentified. The source of the sample is a study of shared clonotypes between healthy human individuals. The study, taken as a whole, reports: The study found 4.5% to 5% of naive CD4 clonotypes shared across a few donors. Among the subsets, naive ones generally showed larger estimated richness than memory ones. Sequencing depth was predicted to influence how clonotypes are shared among donors.

Some clones are missing from TCRdb's copy, which holds only in-frame ones; the method was immunoSEQ multiplex PCR. The sample has 2 million to 2.5 million clones; approximately 93% are singletons. V lost 0 bases, J lost 1 base, and 7 bases lay in between. In germline, CDR1 is SGHNT, CDR2 YYREEE (reference sequence). This CDR3 contains 14 residues. This rearrangement joins TRBV5-4 to TRBJ1-2; D is unclear. Sequences were obtained from naive CD4+ T cells from PBMCs. This sample's subset: CD45RA+ positively selected. The sequence came from a young man in good health. Some clones in this sample may be carry-over from other donors' samples. The CDR3 is CASSLAADNYGYTF. The CDR3 DNA reads TGTGCCAGCAGCTTGGCGGCAGATAACTATGGCTACACCTTC.